The rows below give T cell receptor beta chains drawn from one sample of a study of blood T cell repertoires in COVID-19. Profiled with immunoSEQ multiplex PCR; TCRdb holds only in-frame clones, not every one. This table holds a few hundred thousand clones, roughly 86% found once. Source material: peripheral blood. All receptors derive from a man of 80 years or more with acute or convalescent COVID-19. Both conserved end residues are part of each CDR3. Fields, in order: J gene, clone size, V gene, D gene, CDR3 length, CDR3 DNA, CDR3 protein. A D gene is named only where the DNA matches it firmly. Some rows mark clone size as missing; the rest say once, few, many or name a class of expanded clone.

j_gene: TRBJ2-1
abundance: .
v_gene: TRBV4-2
d_gene: TRBD2
len: 17
CDR3nt: TGTGCCAGCAGCCAAGAAATAAGCGGGGGGGCCCCCGATGAGCAGTTCTTC
CDR3aa: CASSQEISGGAPDEQFF

j_gene: TRBJ1-3
abundance: .
v_gene: TRBV27
d_gene: TRBD1
len: 19
CDR3nt: TGTGCCAGCAGGGATACGGTCGCGACAGGGGATTTGTCTGGAAACACCATATATTTT
CDR3aa: CASRDTVATGDLSGNTIYF

j_gene: TRBJ1-3
abundance: .
v_gene: TRBV5-6
d_gene: .
len: 12
CDR3nt: TGTGCCAGCAGCCTCCAGGGAAACACCATATATTTT
CDR3aa: CASSLQGNTIYF

j_gene: TRBJ2-7
abundance: few
v_gene: TRBV15
d_gene: TRBD1
len: 15
CDR3nt: TGTGCCACCAGCAGTATCGGGACAGCTATCTACGAGCAGTACTTC
CDR3aa: CATSSIGTAIYEQYF

j_gene: TRBJ1-1
abundance: .
v_gene: TRBV18
d_gene: TRBD1
len: 14
CDR3nt: TGTGCCAGCTCAGTAGGGACAGCGAACACTGAAGCTTTCTTT
CDR3aa: CASSVGTANTEAFF

j_gene: TRBJ1-2
abundance: .
v_gene: TRBV24-1
d_gene: TRBD1
len: 14
CDR3nt: TGTGCCACCAGTGATCTACGGACAGGGGCGGGCTACACCTTC
CDR3aa: CATSDLRTGAGYTF

j_gene: TRBJ1-4
abundance: .
v_gene: TRBV5-1
d_gene: TRBD1
len: 14
CDR3nt: TGCGCCAGCAGCTTGGACACAGGGGTAGAAAAACTGTTTTTT
CDR3aa: CASSLDTGVEKLFF

j_gene: TRBJ1-1
abundance: .
v_gene: TRBV4-1
d_gene: TRBD1
len: 12
CDR3nt: TGCGCCAGCAGCTACAGGGGGCACGGAGCTTTCTTT
CDR3aa: CASSYRGHGAFF

j_gene: TRBJ2-7
abundance: once
v_gene: TRBV20-1
d_gene: TRBD2
len: 11
CDR3nt: TGCAGTCCCACGGGGGGCTACGAGCAGTACTTC
CDR3aa: CSPTGGYEQYF

j_gene: TRBJ1-6
abundance: .
v_gene: TRBV28
d_gene: .
len: 16
CDR3nt: TGTGCCAGCAGTTTGGGCCCGGGGATTCGGAATTCACCCCTCCACTTT
CDR3aa: CASSLGPGIRNSPLHF

j_gene: TRBJ2-1
abundance: .
v_gene: TRBV10-1
d_gene: .
len: 15
CDR3nt: TGCGCCAGCAGGGTGAGGAGAGGTCAAACAAATGAGCAGTTCTTC
CDR3aa: CASRVRRGQTNEQFF

j_gene: TRBJ1-6
abundance: once
v_gene: TRBV14
d_gene: .
len: 16
CDR3nt: TGTGCCAGCAGCCAAGATCGACAGGAGAATAATTCACCCCTCCACTTT
CDR3aa: CASSQDRQENNSPLHF

j_gene: TRBJ1-1
abundance: .
v_gene: TRBV4-2
d_gene: .
len: 18
CDR3nt: TGTGCCAGCAGCCAGCCGGTTGAGGGCGGCGCCTCGGTCACTGAAGCTTTCTTT
CDR3aa: CASSQPVEGGASVTEAFF

j_gene: TRBJ1-3
abundance: few
v_gene: TRBV6-6
d_gene: .
len: 16
CDR3nt: TGTGCCAGCAGTGTGGGGACACCCTTCTCTGGAAACACCATATATTTT
CDR3aa: CASSVGTPFSGNTIYF

j_gene: TRBJ1-5
abundance: .
v_gene: TRBV19
d_gene: .
len: 14
CDR3nt: TGTGCCAGTAGTAAAGCGGCTTGGAGCCAGCCCCAGCATTTT
CDR3aa: CASSKAAWSQPQHF

j_gene: TRBJ1-4
abundance: .
v_gene: TRBV18
d_gene: .
len: 12
CDR3nt: TGTGCCAGCTCACCCTCGAATGAAAAACTGTTTTTT
CDR3aa: CASSPSNEKLFF

j_gene: TRBJ2-3
abundance: .
v_gene: TRBV27
d_gene: TRBD2
len: 15
CDR3nt: TGTGCCAGCAGTATGGCGAATAGCGGGAGGGATACGCAGTATTTT
CDR3aa: CASSMANSGRDTQYF

j_gene: TRBJ2-1
abundance: .
v_gene: TRBV6-1
d_gene: TRBD2
len: 14
CDR3nt: TGTGCCAGCAGTAAAGCGGGGGGGAATAATGAGCAGTTCTTC
CDR3aa: CASSKAGGNNEQFF

j_gene: TRBJ1-4
abundance: .
v_gene: TRBV11-2
d_gene: .
len: 14
CDR3nt: TGTGCCAGCAGCCCAGGGTTGGGAGGGGAAAAACTGTTTTTT
CDR3aa: CASSPGLGGEKLFF

j_gene: TRBJ2-7
abundance: .
v_gene: TRBV7-2
d_gene: TRBD2
len: 14
CDR3nt: TGTGCCAGCAGCTTTGGGACTAGCGGGATCGAGCAGTACTTC
CDR3aa: CASSFGTSGIEQYF

j_gene: TRBJ2-2
abundance: .
v_gene: TRBV3-1/TRBV3-2
d_gene: .
len: 12
CDR3nt: TGTGCCAGCACCTCGGGTGCCGGGGAGCTGTTTTTT
CDR3aa: CASTSGAGELFF

j_gene: TRBJ2-1
abundance: .
v_gene: TRBV5-1
d_gene: TRBD1
len: 13
CDR3nt: TGCGCCAGCAGCTCACAAGACAGGGGAGGGCAGTTCTTC
CDR3aa: CASSSQDRGGQFF

j_gene: TRBJ2-5
abundance: .
v_gene: TRBV11-3
d_gene: TRBD2
len: 13
CDR3nt: TGTGCCAGCAGCTCCCGGACGGGGGGGGACCAATACTTC
CDR3aa: CASSSRTGGDQYF

j_gene: TRBJ1-1
abundance: .
v_gene: TRBV7-2
d_gene: TRBD1
len: 14
CDR3nt: TGTGCCAGCAGCCTGAGACAGGGACACACTGAAGCTTTCTTT
CDR3aa: CASSLRQGHTEAFF

j_gene: TRBJ1-5
abundance: once
v_gene: TRBV28
d_gene: .
len: 12
CDR3nt: TGTGCCAGCAAACCGGCGGCGCAGCCCCAGCATTTT
CDR3aa: CASKPAAQPQHF

j_gene: TRBJ2-1
abundance: .
v_gene: TRBV5-3
d_gene: TRBD1
len: 15
CDR3nt: TGTGCCAGAAGCTTAGACAGGGGTGGGAACAATGAGCAGTTCTTC
CDR3aa: CARSLDRGGNNEQFF

j_gene: TRBJ1-2
abundance: .
v_gene: TRBV27
d_gene: TRBD1
len: 13
CDR3nt: TGTGCCAGCAGGAGGACAGGGGTGATGGGCTACACCTTC
CDR3aa: CASRRTGVMGYTF

j_gene: TRBJ2-7
abundance: .
v_gene: TRBV3-1/TRBV3-2
d_gene: TRBD1
len: 16
CDR3nt: TGTGCCAGCAGCCAGAGCGACGGACAGGGTGGGCACGAGCAGTACTTC
CDR3aa: CASSQSDGQGGHEQYF

j_gene: TRBJ2-2
abundance: .
v_gene: TRBV18
d_gene: TRBD1
len: 16
CDR3nt: TGTGCCAGCTCACCACCGACAGGGGTGGATACCGGGGAGCTGTTTTTT
CDR3aa: CASSPPTGVDTGELFF

j_gene: TRBJ1-6
abundance: .
v_gene: TRBV5-4
d_gene: .
len: 14
CDR3nt: TGTGCCAGCAGCTTGGGGTCAGGGGAGACACCCCTCCACTTT
CDR3aa: CASSLGSGETPLHF

j_gene: TRBJ1-2
abundance: .
v_gene: TRBV6-5
d_gene: .
len: 16
CDR3nt: TGTGCCAGCAGTTACTCCGCCACTGTTCCGAGCTATGGCTACACCTTC
CDR3aa: CASSYSATVPSYGYTF

j_gene: TRBJ1-5
abundance: few
v_gene: TRBV3-1/TRBV3-2
d_gene: .
len: 12
CDR3nt: TGTGCCAGCAGCCAATCAAATCAGCCCCAGCATTTT
CDR3aa: CASSQSNQPQHF

j_gene: TRBJ1-5
abundance: .
v_gene: TRBV29-1
d_gene: TRBD1
len: 12
CDR3nt: TGCAGCGTGGGACAGGGCACCGGGTCCCAGCATTTT
CDR3aa: CSVGQGTGSQHF

j_gene: TRBJ1-2
abundance: .
v_gene: TRBV5-6
d_gene: .
len: 17
CDR3nt: TGTGCCAGCAGCTTGGGTTTTACGTTCATTACGGACTATGGCTACACCTTC
CDR3aa: CASSLGFTFITDYGYTF

j_gene: TRBJ1-1
abundance: .
v_gene: TRBV9
d_gene: TRBD1
len: 17
CDR3nt: TGTGCCAGCAGCGTAGATCCGCAGGGGGGTCTGAACACTGAAGCTTTCTTT
CDR3aa: CASSVDPQGGLNTEAFF

j_gene: TRBJ1-4
abundance: .
v_gene: TRBV18
d_gene: TRBD1
len: 13
CDR3nt: TGTGCCAGCTCCCCAGGGGGGAACGAAAAACTGTTTTTT
CDR3aa: CASSPGGNEKLFF

j_gene: TRBJ2-7
abundance: .
v_gene: TRBV19
d_gene: .
len: 13
CDR3nt: TGTGCCAGTAGTATAACTGGCTCCTACGAGCAGTACTTC
CDR3aa: CASSITGSYEQYF

j_gene: TRBJ2-5
abundance: .
v_gene: TRBV5-1
d_gene: TRBD2
len: 15
CDR3nt: TGCGCCAGCAGCGCGGACGGACTAGCGACAGAGACCCAGTACTTC
CDR3aa: CASSADGLATETQYF

j_gene: TRBJ2-7
abundance: .
v_gene: TRBV6-6
d_gene: .
len: 13
CDR3nt: TGTGCCAGCAGTTATGAGGCAGCTTACGAGCAGTACTTC
CDR3aa: CASSYEAAYEQYF

j_gene: TRBJ1-6
abundance: few
v_gene: TRBV7-9
d_gene: TRBD1
len: 14
CDR3nt: TGTGCCAGCACCGCGACAGGGGTAAATTCACCCCTCCACTTT
CDR3aa: CASTATGVNSPLHF

j_gene: TRBJ1-2
abundance: .
v_gene: TRBV19
d_gene: .
len: 13
CDR3nt: TGTGCCAGTAGTATGCCCACGCGGTATGGCTACACCTTC
CDR3aa: CASSMPTRYGYTF

j_gene: TRBJ2-3
abundance: .
v_gene: TRBV5-1
d_gene: TRBD2
len: 14
CDR3nt: TGCGCCAGCAGCCCGGGACTAGCGTCAGATACGCAGTATTTT
CDR3aa: CASSPGLASDTQYF

j_gene: TRBJ2-7
abundance: .
v_gene: TRBV3-1/TRBV3-2
d_gene: .
len: 11
CDR3nt: TGTGCCAGCAGCCACTACTACGAGCAGTACTTC
CDR3aa: CASSHYYEQYF

j_gene: TRBJ1-5
abundance: .
v_gene: TRBV21-1
d_gene: .
len: 14
CDR3nt: TGTGCCAGCAGCAAAGGGGGCCCTAATCAGCCCCAGCATTTT
CDR3aa: CASSKGGPNQPQHF

j_gene: TRBJ2-7
abundance: .
v_gene: TRBV7-8
d_gene: TRBD2
len: 18
CDR3nt: TGTGCCAGCAGCCAACCCGGACTAGCGGGGGACAACTCCTACGAGCAGTACTTC
CDR3aa: CASSQPGLAGDNSYEQYF

j_gene: TRBJ2-1
abundance: few
v_gene: TRBV15
d_gene: .
len: 13
CDR3nt: TGTGCCACCAGCACGGGGGGCCTCAATGAGCAGTTCTTC
CDR3aa: CATSTGGLNEQFF

j_gene: TRBJ2-1
abundance: .
v_gene: TRBV27
d_gene: .
len: 14
CDR3nt: TGTGCCAGCCGCTACACAGGAGCTTACAATGAGCAGTTCTTC
CDR3aa: CASRYTGAYNEQFF

j_gene: TRBJ1-3
abundance: .
v_gene: TRBV7-2
d_gene: TRBD1
len: 13
CDR3nt: TGTGCCAGCACAAGGGGGCCTGGAAACACCATATATTTT
CDR3aa: CASTRGPGNTIYF

j_gene: TRBJ1-2
abundance: once
v_gene: TRBV3-1/TRBV3-2
d_gene: TRBD1
len: 15
CDR3nt: TGTGCCAGCAGACCCTCCCTGACAGGGGTTGAGGACTACACCTTC
CDR3aa: CASRPSLTGVEDYTF

j_gene: TRBJ1-2
abundance: .
v_gene: TRBV18
d_gene: .
len: 16
CDR3nt: TGTGCCAGCTCACCCCCGGTGGGCTCCGGAGGCTATGGCTACACCTTC
CDR3aa: CASSPPVGSGGYGYTF

j_gene: TRBJ1-2
abundance: .
v_gene: TRBV19
d_gene: .
len: 15
CDR3nt: TGTGCCAGTAAATTCACAGCCACAACTAACTATGGCTACACCTTC
CDR3aa: CASKFTATTNYGYTF

j_gene: TRBJ1-6
abundance: once
v_gene: TRBV7-9
d_gene: .
len: 13
CDR3nt: TGTGCCAGCGCCTTAGGTCAGGATTCACCCCTCCACTTT
CDR3aa: CASALGQDSPLHF

j_gene: TRBJ1-5
abundance: .
v_gene: TRBV24-1
d_gene: .
len: 14
CDR3nt: TGTGCCACCAGTGACCCGGGAGGTAATCAGCCCCAGCATTTT
CDR3aa: CATSDPGGNQPQHF

j_gene: TRBJ1-1
abundance: once
v_gene: TRBV12-3/TRBV12-4
d_gene: .
len: 12
CDR3nt: TGTGCCAGCAGTTGGGGCGGTACGGTAGCTTTCTTT
CDR3aa: CASSWGGTVAFF

j_gene: TRBJ1-5
abundance: .
v_gene: TRBV2
d_gene: .
len: 15
CDR3nt: TGTGCCAGCAGTAAGAGCTTACCTAGCAATCAGCCCCAGCATTTT
CDR3aa: CASSKSLPSNQPQHF

j_gene: TRBJ1-6
abundance: .
v_gene: TRBV3-1/TRBV3-2
d_gene: .
len: 14
CDR3nt: TGTGCCAGCAGCCAGCTTGGACAGAATTCACCCCTCCACTTT
CDR3aa: CASSQLGQNSPLHF